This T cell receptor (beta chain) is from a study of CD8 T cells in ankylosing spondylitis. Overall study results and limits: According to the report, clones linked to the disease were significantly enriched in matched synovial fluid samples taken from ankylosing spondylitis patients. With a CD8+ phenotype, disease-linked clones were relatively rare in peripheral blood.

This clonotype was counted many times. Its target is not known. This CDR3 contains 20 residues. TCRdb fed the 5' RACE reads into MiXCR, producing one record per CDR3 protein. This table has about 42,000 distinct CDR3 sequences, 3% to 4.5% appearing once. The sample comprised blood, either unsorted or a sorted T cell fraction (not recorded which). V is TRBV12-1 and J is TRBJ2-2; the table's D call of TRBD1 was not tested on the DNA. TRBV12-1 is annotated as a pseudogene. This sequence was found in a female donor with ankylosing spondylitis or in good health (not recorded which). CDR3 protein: CASSRRRTTRKGAITGELFF. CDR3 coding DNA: TGTGCCAGCAGCCGAAGAAGGACGACTCGTAAGGGGGCAATCACCGGGGAGCTGTTTTTT.